This entry is about one T cell receptor (beta chain). Source study methods: Reference gene primer amplification gave estimated nucleated cell counts. Only in-frame clones appear in the TCRdb table, and some are missing; sequencing was by immunoSEQ multiplex PCR. V, J and clone size derive from that table, while D and trimming were established from the DNA sequence. The top ten hold about 0.91% of the sample, which has roughly 250,000 clones, around 84% seen once. Between the trimmed V and J ends, which lost 4 bases and 6 bases, there was a span of 16 bases. There are 14 residues in the CDR3. The source of the sample is a study of blood T cell repertoires in COVID-19. For the study at large: Sources were T cells, B-cell-depleted T cells, or PBMCs; the material itself was cDNA or gDNA.

Material: peripheral blood. The chain carries TRBV5-3 and TRBJ1-2; D remains ambiguous. TRBV5-3 is assigned to the ORF class and has an uncertain function. This TCR was recovered from a man in his forties with acute or convalescent COVID-19. For the CDR3, the DNA is TGTGCCAGAAGCACCACTAATAAAGGCGATGGCTACACCTTC. It codes for CARSTTNKGDGYTF.